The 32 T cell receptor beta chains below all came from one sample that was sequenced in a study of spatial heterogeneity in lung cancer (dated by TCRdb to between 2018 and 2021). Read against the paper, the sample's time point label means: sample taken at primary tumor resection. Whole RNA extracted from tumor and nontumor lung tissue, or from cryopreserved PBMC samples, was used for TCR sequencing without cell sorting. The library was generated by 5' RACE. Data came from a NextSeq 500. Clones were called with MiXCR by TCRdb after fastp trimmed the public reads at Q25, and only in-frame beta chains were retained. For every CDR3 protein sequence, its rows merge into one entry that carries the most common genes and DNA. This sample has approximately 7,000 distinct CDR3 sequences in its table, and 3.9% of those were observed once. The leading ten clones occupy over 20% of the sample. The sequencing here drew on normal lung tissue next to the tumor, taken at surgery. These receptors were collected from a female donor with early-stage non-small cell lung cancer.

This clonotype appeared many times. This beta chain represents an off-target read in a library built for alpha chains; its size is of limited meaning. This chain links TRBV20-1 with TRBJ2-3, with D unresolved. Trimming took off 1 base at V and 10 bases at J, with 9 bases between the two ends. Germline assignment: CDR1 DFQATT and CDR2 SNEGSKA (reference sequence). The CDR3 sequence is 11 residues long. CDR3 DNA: TGCAGTGCTAGAGCCGGCAGTGCGCAGTATTTT. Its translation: CSARAGSAQYF.

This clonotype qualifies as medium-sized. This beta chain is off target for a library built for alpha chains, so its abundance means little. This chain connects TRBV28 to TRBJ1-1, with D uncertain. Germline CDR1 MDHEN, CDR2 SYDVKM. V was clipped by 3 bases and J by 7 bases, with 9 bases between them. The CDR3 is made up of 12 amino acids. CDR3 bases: TGTGCCAGCAGTTTGGGTCTTGGTGAAGCTTTCTTT. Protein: CASSLGLGEAFF. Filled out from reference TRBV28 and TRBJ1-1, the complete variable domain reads DVKVTQSSRYLVKRTGEKVFLECVQDMDHENMFWYRQDPGLGLRLIYFSYDVKMKEKGDIPEGYSVSREKKERFSLILESASTNQTSMYLCASSLGLGEAFFGQGTRLTVV.

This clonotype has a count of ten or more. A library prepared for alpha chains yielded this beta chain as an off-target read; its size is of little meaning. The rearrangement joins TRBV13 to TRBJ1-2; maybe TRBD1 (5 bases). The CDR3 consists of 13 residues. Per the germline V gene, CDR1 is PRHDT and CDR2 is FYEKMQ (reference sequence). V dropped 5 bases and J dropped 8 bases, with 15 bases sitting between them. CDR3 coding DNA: TGTGCCAGCAGCCCCCAGGGACGGCGGGGCTACACCTTC. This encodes CASSPQGRRGYTF. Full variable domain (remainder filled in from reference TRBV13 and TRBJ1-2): AAGVIQSPRHLIKEKRETATLKCYPIPRHDTVYWYQQGPGQDPQFLISFYEKMQSDKGSIPDRFSAQQFSDYHSELNMSSLELGDSALYFCASSPQGRRGYTFGSGTRLTVV.

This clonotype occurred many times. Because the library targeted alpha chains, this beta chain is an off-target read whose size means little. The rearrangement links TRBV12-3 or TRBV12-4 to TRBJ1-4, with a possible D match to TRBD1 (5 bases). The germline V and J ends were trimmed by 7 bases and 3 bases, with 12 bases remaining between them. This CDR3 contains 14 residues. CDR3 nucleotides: TGTGCCAGCACTCCTGGGGGGGCTAATGAAAAACTGTTTTTT. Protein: CASTPGGANEKLFF.

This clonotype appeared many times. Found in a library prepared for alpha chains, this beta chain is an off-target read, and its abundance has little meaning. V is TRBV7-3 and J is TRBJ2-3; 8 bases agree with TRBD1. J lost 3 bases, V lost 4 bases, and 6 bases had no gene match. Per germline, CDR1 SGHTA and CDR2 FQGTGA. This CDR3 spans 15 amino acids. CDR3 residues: CASSSTGGWTDTQYF. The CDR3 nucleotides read TGTGCCAGCAGCTCCACAGGGGGTTGGACAGATACGCAGTATTTT.

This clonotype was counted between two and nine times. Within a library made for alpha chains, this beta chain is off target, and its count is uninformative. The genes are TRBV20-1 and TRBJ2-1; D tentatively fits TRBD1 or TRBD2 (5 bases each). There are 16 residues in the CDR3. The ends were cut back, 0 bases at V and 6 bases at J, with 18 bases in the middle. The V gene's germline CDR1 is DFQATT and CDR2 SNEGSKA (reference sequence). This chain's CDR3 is CSARDGARLAGNEQFF. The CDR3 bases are TGCAGTGCTAGAGATGGGGCTAGGCTAGCTGGCAATGAGCAGTTCTTC.

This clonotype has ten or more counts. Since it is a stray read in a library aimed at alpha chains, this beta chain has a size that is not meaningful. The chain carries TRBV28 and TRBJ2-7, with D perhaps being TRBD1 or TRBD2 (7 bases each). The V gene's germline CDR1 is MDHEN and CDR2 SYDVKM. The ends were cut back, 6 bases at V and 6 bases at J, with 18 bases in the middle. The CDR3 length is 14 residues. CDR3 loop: CASRSPGGGSEQYF. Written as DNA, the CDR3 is TGTGCCAGCAGGTCTCCAGGGGGAGGGAGCGAGCAGTACTTC.

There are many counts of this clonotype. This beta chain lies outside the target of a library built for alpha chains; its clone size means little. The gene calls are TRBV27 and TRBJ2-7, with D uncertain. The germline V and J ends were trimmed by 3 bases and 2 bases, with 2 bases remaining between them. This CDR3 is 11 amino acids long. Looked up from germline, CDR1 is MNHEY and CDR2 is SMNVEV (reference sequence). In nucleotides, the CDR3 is TGTGCCAGCAGTTTCCCCTACGAGCAGTACTTC. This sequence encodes CASSFPYEQYF.

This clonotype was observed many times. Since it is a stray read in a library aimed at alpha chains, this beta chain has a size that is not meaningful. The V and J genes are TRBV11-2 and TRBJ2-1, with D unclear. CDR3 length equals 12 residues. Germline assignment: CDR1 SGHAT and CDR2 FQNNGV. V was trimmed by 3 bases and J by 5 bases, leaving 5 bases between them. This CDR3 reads CASSFLDNEQFF. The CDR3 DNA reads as TGTGCCAGCAGCTTTTTGGACAATGAGCAGTTCTTC.

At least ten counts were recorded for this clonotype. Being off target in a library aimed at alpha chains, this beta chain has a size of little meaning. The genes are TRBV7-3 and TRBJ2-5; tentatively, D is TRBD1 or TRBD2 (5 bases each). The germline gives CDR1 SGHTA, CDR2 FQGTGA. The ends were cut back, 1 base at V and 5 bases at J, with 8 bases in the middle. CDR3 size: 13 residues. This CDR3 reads CASSLNWGETQYF. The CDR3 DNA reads TGTGCCAGCAGCTTAAACTGGGGGGAGACCCAGTACTTC.

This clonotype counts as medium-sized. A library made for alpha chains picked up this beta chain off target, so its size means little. The CDR3 protein is CASSQGEQPQHF. The CDR3 DNA reads TGTGCCAGCAGCCAAGGGGAACAGCCCCAGCATTTT. This rearrangement joins TRBV3-1 to TRBJ1-5; no firm D call. Looked up from germline, CDR1 is LGHDT and CDR2 is YNNKEL (reference sequence). The length of the CDR3 is 12 residues. Trimming pared 1 base from V and 7 bases from J, leaving 5 bases between.

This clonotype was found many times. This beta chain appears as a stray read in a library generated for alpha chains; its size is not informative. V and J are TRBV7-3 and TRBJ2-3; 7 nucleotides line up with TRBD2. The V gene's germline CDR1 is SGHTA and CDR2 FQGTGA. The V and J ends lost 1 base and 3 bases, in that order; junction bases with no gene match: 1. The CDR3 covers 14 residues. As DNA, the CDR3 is TGTGCCAGCAGCTTAAGCGGGGGTACAGATACGCAGTATTTT. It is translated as CASSLSGGTDTQYF.

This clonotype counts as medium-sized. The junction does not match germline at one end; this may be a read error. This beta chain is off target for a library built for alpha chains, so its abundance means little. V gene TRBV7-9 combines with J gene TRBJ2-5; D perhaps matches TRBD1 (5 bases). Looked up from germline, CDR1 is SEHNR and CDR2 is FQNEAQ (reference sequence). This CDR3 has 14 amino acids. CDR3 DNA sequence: TGTGCCAGCAGCATAGCAGGGTTCTCAGAGACCCAGTACTTC. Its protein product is CASSIAGFSETQYF.

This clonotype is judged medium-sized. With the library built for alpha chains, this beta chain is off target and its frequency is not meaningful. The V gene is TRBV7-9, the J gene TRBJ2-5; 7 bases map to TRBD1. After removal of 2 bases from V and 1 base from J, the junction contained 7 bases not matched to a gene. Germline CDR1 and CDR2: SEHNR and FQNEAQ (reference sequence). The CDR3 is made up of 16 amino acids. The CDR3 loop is CASSLSGTASQETQYF. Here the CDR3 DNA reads TGTGCCAGCAGCTTATCCGGGACAGCTAGCCAAGAGACCCAGTACTTC.

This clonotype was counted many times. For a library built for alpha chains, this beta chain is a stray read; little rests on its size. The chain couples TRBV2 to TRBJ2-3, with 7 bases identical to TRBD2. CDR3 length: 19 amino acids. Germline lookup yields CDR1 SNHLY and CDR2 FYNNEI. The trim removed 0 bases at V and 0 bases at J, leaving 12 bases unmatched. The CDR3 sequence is CASSEARTSAGLSTDTQYF. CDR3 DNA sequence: TGTGCCAGCAGTGAAGCCCGCACTAGCGCGGGACTCAGCACAGATACGCAGTATTTT.

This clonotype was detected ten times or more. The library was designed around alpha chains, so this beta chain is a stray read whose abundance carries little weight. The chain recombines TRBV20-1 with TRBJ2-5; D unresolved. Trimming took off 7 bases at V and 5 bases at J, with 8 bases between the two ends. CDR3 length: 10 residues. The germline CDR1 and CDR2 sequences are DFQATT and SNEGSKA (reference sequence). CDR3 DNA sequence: TGCAGTGGCGTGGAGGAGACCCAGTACTTC. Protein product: CSGVEETQYF.

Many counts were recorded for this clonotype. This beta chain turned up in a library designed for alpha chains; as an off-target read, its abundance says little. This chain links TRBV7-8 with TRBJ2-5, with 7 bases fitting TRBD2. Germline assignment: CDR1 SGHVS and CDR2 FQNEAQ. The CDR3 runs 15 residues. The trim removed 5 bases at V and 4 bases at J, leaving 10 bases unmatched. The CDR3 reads CASSPRWGGRETQYF. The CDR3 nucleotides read TGTGCCAGCAGCCCGAGATGGGGGGGGAGAGAGACCCAGTACTTC.

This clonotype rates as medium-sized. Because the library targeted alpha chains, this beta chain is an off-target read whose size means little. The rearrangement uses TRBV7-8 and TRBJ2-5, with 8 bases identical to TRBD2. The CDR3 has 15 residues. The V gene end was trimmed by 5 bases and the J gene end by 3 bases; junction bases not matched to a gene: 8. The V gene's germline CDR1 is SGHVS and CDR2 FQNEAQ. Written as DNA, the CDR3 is TGTGCCAGCAGCCCCTCTCTCGGGGGGGAAGAGACCCAGTACTTC. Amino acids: CASSPSLGGEETQYF. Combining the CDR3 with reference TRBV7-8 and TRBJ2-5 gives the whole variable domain GAGVSQSPRYKVAKRGQDVALRCDPISGHVSLFWYQQALGQGPEFLTYFQNEAQLDKSGLPSDRFFAERPEGSVSTLKIQRTQQEDSAVYLCASSPSLGGEETQYFGPGTRLLVL.

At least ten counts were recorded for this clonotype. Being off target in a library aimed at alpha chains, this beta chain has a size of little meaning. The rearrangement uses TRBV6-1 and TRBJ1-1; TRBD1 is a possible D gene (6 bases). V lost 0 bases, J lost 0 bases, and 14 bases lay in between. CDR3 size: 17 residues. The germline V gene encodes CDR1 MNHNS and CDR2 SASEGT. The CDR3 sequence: CASSEALRGGMNTEAFF. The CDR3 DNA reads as TGTGCCAGCAGTGAAGCGCTCAGGGGCGGAATGAACACTGAAGCTTTCTTT.

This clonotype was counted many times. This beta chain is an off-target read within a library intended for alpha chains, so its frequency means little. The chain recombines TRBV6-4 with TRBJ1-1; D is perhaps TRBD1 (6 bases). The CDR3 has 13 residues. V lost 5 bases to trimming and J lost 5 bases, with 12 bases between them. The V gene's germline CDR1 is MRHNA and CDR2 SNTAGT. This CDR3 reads CASSPGGETEAFF. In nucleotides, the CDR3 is TGTGCCAGCAGTCCCGGGGGCGAAACTGAAGCTTTCTTT.

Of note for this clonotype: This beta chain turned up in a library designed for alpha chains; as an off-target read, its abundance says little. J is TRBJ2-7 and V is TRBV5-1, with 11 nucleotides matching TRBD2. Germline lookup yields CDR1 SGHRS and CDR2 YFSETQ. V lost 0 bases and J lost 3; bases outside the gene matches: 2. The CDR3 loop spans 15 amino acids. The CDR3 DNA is TGCGCCAGCAGCTTGGGACTAGCGGGGAGCTACGAGCAGTACTTC. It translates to CASSLGLAGSYEQYF.

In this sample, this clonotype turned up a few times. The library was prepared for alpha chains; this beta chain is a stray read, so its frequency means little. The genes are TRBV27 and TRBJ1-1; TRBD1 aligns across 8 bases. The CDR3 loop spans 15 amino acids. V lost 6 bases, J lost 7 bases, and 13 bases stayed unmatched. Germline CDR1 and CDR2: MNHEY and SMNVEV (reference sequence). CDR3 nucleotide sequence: TGTGCCAGCAGCTTTCTATCACAGGGGGTTGGTGAAGCTTTCTTT. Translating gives CASSFLSQGVGEAFF.

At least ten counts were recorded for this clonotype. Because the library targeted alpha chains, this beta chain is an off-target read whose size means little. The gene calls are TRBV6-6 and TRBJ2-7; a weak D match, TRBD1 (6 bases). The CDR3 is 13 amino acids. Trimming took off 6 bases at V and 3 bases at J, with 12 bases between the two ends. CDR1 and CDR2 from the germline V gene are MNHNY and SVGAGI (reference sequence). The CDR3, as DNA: TGTGCCAGCAGCAAGGACAGCAGCTACGAGCAGTACTTC. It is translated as CASSKDSSYEQYF.

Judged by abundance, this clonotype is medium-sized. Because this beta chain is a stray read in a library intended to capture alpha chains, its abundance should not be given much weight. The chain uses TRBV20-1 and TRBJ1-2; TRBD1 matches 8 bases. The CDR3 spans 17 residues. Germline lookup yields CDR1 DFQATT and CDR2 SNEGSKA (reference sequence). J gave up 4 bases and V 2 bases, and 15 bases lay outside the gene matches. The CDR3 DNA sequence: TGCAGTGCTAGACAGCAGGGGGCGTCATATTCTCGCTATGGCTACACCTTC. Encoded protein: CSARQQGASYSRYGYTF.

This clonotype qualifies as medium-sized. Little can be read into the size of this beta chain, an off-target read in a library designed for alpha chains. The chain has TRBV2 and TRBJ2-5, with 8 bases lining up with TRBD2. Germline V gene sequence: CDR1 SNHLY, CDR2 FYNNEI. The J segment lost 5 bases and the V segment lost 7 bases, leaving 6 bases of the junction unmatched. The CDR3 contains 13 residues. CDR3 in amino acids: CASNGLAGETQYF. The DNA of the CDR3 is TGTGCCAGCAATGGACTAGCCGGGGAGACCCAGTACTTC.

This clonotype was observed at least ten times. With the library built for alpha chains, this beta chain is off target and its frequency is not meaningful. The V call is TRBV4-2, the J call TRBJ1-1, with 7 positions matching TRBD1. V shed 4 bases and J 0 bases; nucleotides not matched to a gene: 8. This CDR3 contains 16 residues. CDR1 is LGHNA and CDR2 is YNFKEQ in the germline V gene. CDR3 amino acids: CASSPDPGQMNTEAFF. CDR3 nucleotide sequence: TGTGCCAGCAGCCCCGATCCGGGACAGATGAACACTGAAGCTTTCTTT.

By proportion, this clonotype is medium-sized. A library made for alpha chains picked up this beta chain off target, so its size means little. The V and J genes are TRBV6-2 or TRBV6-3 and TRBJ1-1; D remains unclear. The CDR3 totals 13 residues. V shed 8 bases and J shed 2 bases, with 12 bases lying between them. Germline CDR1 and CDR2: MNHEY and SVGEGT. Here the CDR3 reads CASVPAGNTEAFF. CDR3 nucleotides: TGTGCCAGCGTTCCGGCGGGTAACACTGAAGCTTTCTTT.

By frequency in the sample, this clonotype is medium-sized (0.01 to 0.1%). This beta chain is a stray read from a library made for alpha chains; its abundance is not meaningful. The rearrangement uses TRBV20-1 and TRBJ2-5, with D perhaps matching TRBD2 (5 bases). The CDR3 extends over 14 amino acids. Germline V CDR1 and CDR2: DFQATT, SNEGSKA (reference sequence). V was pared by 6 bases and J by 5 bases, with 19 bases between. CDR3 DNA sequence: TGCAGTGCCACACGAGCCGGGCGAGGGGAGACCCAGTACTTC. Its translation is CSATRAGRGETQYF.

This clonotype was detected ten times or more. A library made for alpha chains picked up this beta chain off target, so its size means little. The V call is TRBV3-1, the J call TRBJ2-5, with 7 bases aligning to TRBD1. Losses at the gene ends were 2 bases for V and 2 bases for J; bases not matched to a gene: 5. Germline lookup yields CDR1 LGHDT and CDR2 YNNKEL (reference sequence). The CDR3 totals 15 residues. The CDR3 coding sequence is TGTGCCAGCAGCCAACATCCGGGACAGCAAGAGACCCAGTACTTC. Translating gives CASSQHPGQQETQYF.

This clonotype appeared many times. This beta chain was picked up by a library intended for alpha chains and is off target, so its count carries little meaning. This CDR3 reads CASSTWDGAEGYTF. CDR3 bases: TGTGCCAGCAGTACCTGGGACGGCGCGGAGGGCTACACCTTC. The chain uses TRBV27 and TRBJ1-2; TRBD1 is a possible D gene (5 bases). Between the trimmed V and J ends, which lost 5 bases and 8 bases, there was a span of 18 bases. CDR1 is MNHEY and CDR2 is SMNVEV in the germline V gene (reference sequence). The CDR3 totals 14 residues.

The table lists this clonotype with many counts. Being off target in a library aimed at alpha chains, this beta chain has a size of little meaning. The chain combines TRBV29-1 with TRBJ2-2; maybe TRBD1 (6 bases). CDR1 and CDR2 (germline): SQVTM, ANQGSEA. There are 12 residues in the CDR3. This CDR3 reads CTAGQPTGELFF. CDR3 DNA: TGCACCGCCGGACAGCCCACCGGGGAGCTGTTTTTT.

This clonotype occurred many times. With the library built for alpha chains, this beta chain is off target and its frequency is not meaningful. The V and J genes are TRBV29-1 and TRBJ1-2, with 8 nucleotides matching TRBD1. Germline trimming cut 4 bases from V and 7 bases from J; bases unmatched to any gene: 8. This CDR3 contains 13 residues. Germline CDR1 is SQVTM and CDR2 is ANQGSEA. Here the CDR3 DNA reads TGCAGCGTTGGGACAGGGCGCTCAGGTGGCTACACCTTC. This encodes CSVGTGRSGGYTF.